These T cell receptor beta chains were read from a single sample in a study of blood T cell repertoires in COVID-19. Clones were sequenced by immunoSEQ multiplex PCR, and TCRdb holds only the in-frame ones, with some missing. The sample includes under 450,000 clones, approximately 87% of them seen just once. The sample consisted of PBMCs or T cells enriched from blood (not recorded which). All receptors derive from a man aged 30-40 years who had recovered from COVID-19. CDR3s include the opening cysteine and the closing phenylalanine or tryptophan. The D gene is left open where the match is weak. Clone size is shown for a subset of rows, as once, few, many or a class of expanded clone.

.	TRBV3-1/TRBV3-2	TRBJ2-3	.	CASGGGPDTQYF	TGTGCCAGCGGGGGAGGACCAGATACGCAGTATTTT
.	TRBV7-3	TRBJ2-5	TRBD1	CASSGTGSGETQYF	TGTGCCAGCAGCGGGACAGGGTCAGGAGAGACCCAGTACTTC
.	TRBV20-1	TRBJ2-7	TRBD2	CSASYSGGLSYEQYF	TGCAGTGCTAGTTATAGCGGGGGACTCTCCTACGAGCAGTACTTC
.	TRBV4-1	TRBJ1-6	TRBD1	CASSQDGQGVNSPLHF	TGCGCCAGCAGCCAAGATGGTCAGGGGGTTAATTCACCCCTCCACTTT
.	TRBV5-4	TRBJ2-2	TRBD1	CASSLGQGANTGELFF	TGTGCCAGCAGCTTGGGACAGGGGGCCAACACCGGGGAGCTGTTTTTT
.	TRBV6-5	TRBJ1-4	TRBD1	CASSMGTGSEKLFF	TGTGCCAGCAGTATGGGGACAGGGAGCGAAAAACTGTTTTTT
once	TRBV11-3	TRBJ1-3	.	CASSSPTERNTIYF	TGTGCCAGCAGCTCCCCGACAGAAAGAAACACCATATATTTT
once	TRBV6-5	TRBJ1-4	.	CASSSGTAGEKLFF	TGTGCCAGCAGTTCCGGGACGGCGGGGGAAAAACTGTTTTTT
.	TRBV14	TRBJ2-7	.	CASSQGPYHTYEQYF	TGTGCCAGCAGCCAAGGTCCTTATCACACCTACGAGCAGTACTTC
.	TRBV7-2	TRBJ2-1	TRBD1	CASSLTGEQEQFF	TGTGCCAGCAGCTTAACAGGGGAGCAGGAGCAGTTCTTC
.	TRBV9	TRBJ2-1	TRBD2	CASSVTSGSYNEQFF	TGTGCCAGCAGCGTAACTAGCGGCTCCTACAATGAGCAGTTCTTC
few	TRBV27	TRBJ1-1	TRBD1	CASRIQGVNTEAFF	TGTGCCAGCAGGATACAGGGGGTGAACACTGAAGCTTTCTTT
.	TRBV18	TRBJ1-1	TRBD1	CASSPAGTGIPRDEAFF	TGTGCCAGCTCACCAGCCGGGACAGGGATCCCCCGGGATGAAGCTTTCTTT
.	TRBV11-3	TRBJ1-2	TRBD1	CASSLDLGDRESEGYGYTF	TGTGCCAGCAGCTTAGATCTCGGGGACAGGGAGTCGGAAGGCTATGGCTACACCTTC
.	TRBV19	TRBJ1-4	TRBD1	CASGTTWTGRVEKLFF	TGTGCCAGTGGGACCACTTGGACAGGGAGAGTTGAAAAACTGTTTTTT
.	TRBV29-1	TRBJ2-7	TRBD1	CSVSQMTGGVYEQYF	TGCAGCGTGTCCCAGATGACAGGGGGAGTGTACGAGCAGTACTTC
.	TRBV7-9	TRBJ2-1	.	CASSKREIHEQFF	TGTGCCAGCAGCAAGAGGGAGATCCATGAGCAGTTCTTC
.	TRBV30	TRBJ1-5	.	CAWSVLGGGQPQHF	TGTGCCTGGAGTGTATTGGGAGGCGGGCAGCCCCAGCATTTT
.	TRBV7-2	TRBJ1-1	.	CASSWAGASYTEAFF	TGTGCCAGCAGCTGGGCAGGGGCCTCTTACACTGAAGCTTTCTTT
.	TRBV30	TRBJ1-1	.	CAWSPQVVTEAFF	TGTGCCTGGAGTCCACAGGTCGTAACTGAAGCTTTCTTT
.	TRBV5-4	TRBJ1-1	.	CASSLAQNTEAFF	TGTGCCAGCAGCTTGGCCCAGAACACTGAAGCTTTCTTT
.	TRBV19	TRBJ1-2	.	CASSVPGGYGYTF	TGTGCCAGTAGTGTCCCCGGGGGTTATGGCTACACCTTC
.	TRBV14	TRBJ2-1	TRBD1	CASSQELGTGKFF	TGTGCCAGCAGCCAAGAGTTGGGGACAGGGAAATTCTTC
.	TRBV25-1	TRBJ2-3	TRBD1	CASSEWTGGLTDTQYF	TGTGCCAGCAGTGAATGGACAGGGGGCCTAACAGATACGCAGTATTTT
.	TRBV14	TRBJ1-2	TRBD1	CASSPDRGLGGYTF	TGTGCCAGCAGTCCTGACAGGGGGCTGGGCGGCTACACCTTC
.	TRBV11-2	TRBJ1-4	.	CASSPLSEKLFF	TGTGCCAGCAGCCCCCTCAGTGAAAAACTGTTTTTT
.	TRBV7-7	TRBJ1-1	.	CASSLRQNTEAFF	TGTGCCAGCAGCCTTCGACAGAACACTGAAGCTTTCTTT
few	TRBV3-1/TRBV3-2	TRBJ1-2	.	CASSSGTFYGYTF	TGTGCCAGCAGCTCCGGGACTTTCTATGGCTACACCTTC
few	TRBV4-3	TRBJ1-3	.	CASSQELPGLTGNTIYF	TGCGCCAGCAGCCAAGAGCTTCCCGGACTTACTGGAAACACCATATATTTT
.	TRBV5-1	TRBJ2-5	.	CASSLEAGRETQYF	TGCGCCAGCAGCTTGGAAGCAGGGAGGGAGACCCAGTACTTC
.	TRBV6-4	TRBJ1-2	TRBD1	CASSAGTANYGYTF	TGTGCCAGCAGCGCCGGGACAGCGAACTATGGCTACACCTTC
once	TRBV19	TRBJ1-1	.	CASSPDPGRVRTEAFF	TGTGCCAGTAGTCCAGACCCCGGGAGGGTCCGGACTGAAGCTTTCTTT
once	TRBV4-3	TRBJ2-3	.	CASSQAGTDTQYF	TGCGCCAGCAGCCAAGCGGGCACAGATACGCAGTATTTT
.	TRBV4-2	TRBJ1-3	.	CASSQDWRGSGNTIYF	TGTGCCAGCAGCCAAGATTGGAGGGGCTCTGGAAACACCATATATTTT
.	TRBV11-2	TRBJ2-7	TRBD1	CASSPTGGLSYEQYF	TGTGCCAGCAGCCCAACAGGGGGCCTCTCCTACGAGCAGTACTTC